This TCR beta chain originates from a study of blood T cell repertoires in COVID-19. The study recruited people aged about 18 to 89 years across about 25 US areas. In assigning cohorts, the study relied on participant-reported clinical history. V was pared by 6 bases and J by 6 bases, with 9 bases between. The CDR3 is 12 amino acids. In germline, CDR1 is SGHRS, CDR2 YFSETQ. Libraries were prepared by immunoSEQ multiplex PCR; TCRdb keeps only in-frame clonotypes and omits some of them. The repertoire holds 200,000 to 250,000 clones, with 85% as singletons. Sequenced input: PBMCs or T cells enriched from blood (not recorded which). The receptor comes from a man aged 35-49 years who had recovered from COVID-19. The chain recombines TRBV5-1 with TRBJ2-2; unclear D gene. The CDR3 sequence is CASNSKPGELFF. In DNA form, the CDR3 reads TGCGCCAGCAATAGTAAGCCCGGGGAGCTGTTTTTT.